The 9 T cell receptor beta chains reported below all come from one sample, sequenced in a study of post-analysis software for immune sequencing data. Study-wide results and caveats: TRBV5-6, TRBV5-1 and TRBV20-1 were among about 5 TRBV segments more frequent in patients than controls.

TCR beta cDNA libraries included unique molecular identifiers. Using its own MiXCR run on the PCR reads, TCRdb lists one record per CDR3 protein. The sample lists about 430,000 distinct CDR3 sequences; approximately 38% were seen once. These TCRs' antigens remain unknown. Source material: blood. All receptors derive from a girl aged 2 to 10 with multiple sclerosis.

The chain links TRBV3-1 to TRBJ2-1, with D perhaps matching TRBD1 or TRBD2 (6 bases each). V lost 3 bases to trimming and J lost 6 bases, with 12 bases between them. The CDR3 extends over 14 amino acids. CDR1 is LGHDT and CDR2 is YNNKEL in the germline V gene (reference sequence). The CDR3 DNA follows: TGTGCCAGCAGCCATCTAGGGGGAGGCAATGAGCAGTTCTTC. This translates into CASSHLGGGNEQFF.

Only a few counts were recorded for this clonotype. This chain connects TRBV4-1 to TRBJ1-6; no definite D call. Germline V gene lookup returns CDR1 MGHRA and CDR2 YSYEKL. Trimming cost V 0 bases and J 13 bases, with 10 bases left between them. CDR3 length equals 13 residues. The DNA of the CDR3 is TGCGCCAGCAGCCAAGATGGGCAGTTGCCCCTCCACTTT. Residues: CASSQDGQLPLHF.

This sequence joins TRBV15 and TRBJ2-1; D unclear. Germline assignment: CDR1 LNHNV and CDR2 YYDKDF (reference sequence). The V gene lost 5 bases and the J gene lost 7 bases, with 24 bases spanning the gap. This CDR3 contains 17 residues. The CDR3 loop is CATSSSPFDFDLNEQFF. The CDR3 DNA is TGTGCCACCAGCTCGTCACCATTTGACTTTGACCTAAATGAGCAGTTCTTC. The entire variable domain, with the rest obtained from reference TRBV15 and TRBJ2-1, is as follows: DAMVIQNPRYQVTQFGKPVTLSCSQTLNHNVMYWYQQKSSQAPKLLFHYYDKDFNNEADTPDNFQSRRPNTSFCFLDIRSPGLGDTAMYLCATSSSPFDFDLNEQFFGPGTRLTVL.

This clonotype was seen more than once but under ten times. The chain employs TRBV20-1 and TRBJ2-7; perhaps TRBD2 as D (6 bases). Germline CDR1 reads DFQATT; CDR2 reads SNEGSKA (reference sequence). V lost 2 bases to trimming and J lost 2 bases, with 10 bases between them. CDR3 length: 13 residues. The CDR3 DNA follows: TGCAGTGCTAGAAGGGACTGGGCCTACGAGCAGTACTTC. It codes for CSARRDWAYEQYF.

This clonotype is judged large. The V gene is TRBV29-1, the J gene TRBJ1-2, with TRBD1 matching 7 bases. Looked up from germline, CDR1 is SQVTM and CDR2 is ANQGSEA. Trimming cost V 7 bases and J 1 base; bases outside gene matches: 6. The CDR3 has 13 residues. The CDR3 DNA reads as TGCAGCGCGCCGACAGGGAATAACTATGGCTACACCTTC. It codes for CSAPTGNNYGYTF.

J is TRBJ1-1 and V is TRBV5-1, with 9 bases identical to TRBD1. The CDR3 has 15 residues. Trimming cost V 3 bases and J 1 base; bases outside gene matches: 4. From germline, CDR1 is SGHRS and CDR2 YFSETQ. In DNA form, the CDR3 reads TGCGCCAGCAGCTCAACAGGGGGCCGGAACACTGAAGCTTTCTTT. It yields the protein CASSSTGGRNTEAFF.

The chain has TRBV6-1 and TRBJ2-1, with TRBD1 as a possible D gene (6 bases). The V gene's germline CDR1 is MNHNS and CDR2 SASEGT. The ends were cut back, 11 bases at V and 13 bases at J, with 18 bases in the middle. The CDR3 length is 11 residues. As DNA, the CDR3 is TGTGCCGGCCTAACCCGGGACACCCAGTTCTTC. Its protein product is CAGLTRDTQFF.

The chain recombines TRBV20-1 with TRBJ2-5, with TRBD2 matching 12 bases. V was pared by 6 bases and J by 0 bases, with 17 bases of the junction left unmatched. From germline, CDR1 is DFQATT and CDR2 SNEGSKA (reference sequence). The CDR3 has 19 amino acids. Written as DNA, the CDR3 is TGCAGTGCCCCCCCCCCGAGACTAGCGGGAGCCTTCCACCAAGAGACCCAGTACTTC. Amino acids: CSAPPPRLAGAFHQETQYF.

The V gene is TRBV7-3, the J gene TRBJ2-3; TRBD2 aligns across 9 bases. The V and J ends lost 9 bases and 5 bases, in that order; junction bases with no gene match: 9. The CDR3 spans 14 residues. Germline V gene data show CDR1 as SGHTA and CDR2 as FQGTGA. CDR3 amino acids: CASRASGVGDTQYF. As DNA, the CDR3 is TGTGCCAGTAGAGCTAGCGGGGTGGGAGATACGCAGTATTTT.